This T cell receptor (beta chain) was obtained from a study of T cell changes during pregnancy in multiple sclerosis. Only in-frame clones appear in the TCRdb table, and some are missing; sequencing was by immunoSEQ multiplex PCR. Altogether under 55,000 clones are present, around 92% being singletons, with the ten largest covering about 0.75%. This clone was observed a handful of times. The CDR3 runs 12 residues. V dropped 0 bases and J dropped 11; count of bases not matched to a gene: 6. The germline CDR1 and CDR2 sequences are GTSNPN and SVGIG (reference sequence). The chain links TRBV30 to TRBJ1-1; 7 bases map to TRBD1. The receptor was isolated from a female donor with multiple sclerosis, enrolled in a pregnancy study. Material: CD4+ T cells from peripheral blood mononuclear cells, obtained in the third trimester of pregnancy. This CDR3 reads CAWSVLGQFAFF. The CDR3 DNA reads TGTGCCTGGAGTGTACTGGGACAGTTCGCTTTCTTT.